A single sample is the source of the 3 T cell receptor beta chains below, sequenced in a study of response to subunit inactivated influenza vaccine. Using its own MiXCR run on the RT-PCR reads, TCRdb lists one record per CDR3 protein. The data contain more than 600,000 distinct CDR3 sequences, less than 20% of them singletons. Sequenced here: PBMCs from blood, sampled about 5 days after vaccination. The receptors were gathered from a man in his forties or fifties who received an inactivated influenza vaccine.

The table lists this clonotype with a few counts. The chain joins TRBV20-1 to TRBJ1-5; D might be TRBD1 (6 bases). The CDR3 runs to 13 residues. Per germline, CDR1 DFQATT and CDR2 SNEGSKA (reference sequence). V dropped 3 bases and J dropped 0 bases, with 6 bases sitting between them. The CDR3 DNA reads as TGCAGTGCTAGGGACAGTAGCAATCAGCCCCAGCATTTT. Its protein is CSARDSSNQPQHF.

This clonotype was detected a few times. This chain links TRBV7-2 with TRBJ2-1; 9 nucleotides align to TRBD2. The CDR3 covers 21 residues. J lost 0 bases, V lost 0 bases, and 15 bases had no gene match. CDR1 is SGHTA, CDR2 FQGNSA, per germline. The CDR3 loop reads CASSLAWASGAFLSSYNEQFF. CDR3 DNA: TGTGCCAGCAGCTTAGCTTGGGCTAGCGGGGCCTTTTTAAGCTCCTACAATGAGCAGTTCTTC.

This clonotype has more than one count but fewer than ten. V is TRBV20-1 and J is TRBJ2-1; weak D call: TRBD2 (6 bases). Germline V gives CDR1 DFQATT, CDR2 SNEGSKA (reference sequence). The CDR3 totals 15 residues. V dropped 0 bases and J dropped 4 bases, with 13 bases sitting between them. Written as DNA, the CDR3 is TGCAGTGCTAGAGAGCCGGGACTCCTATACAATGAGCAGTTCTTC. It translates to CSAREPGLLYNEQFF.